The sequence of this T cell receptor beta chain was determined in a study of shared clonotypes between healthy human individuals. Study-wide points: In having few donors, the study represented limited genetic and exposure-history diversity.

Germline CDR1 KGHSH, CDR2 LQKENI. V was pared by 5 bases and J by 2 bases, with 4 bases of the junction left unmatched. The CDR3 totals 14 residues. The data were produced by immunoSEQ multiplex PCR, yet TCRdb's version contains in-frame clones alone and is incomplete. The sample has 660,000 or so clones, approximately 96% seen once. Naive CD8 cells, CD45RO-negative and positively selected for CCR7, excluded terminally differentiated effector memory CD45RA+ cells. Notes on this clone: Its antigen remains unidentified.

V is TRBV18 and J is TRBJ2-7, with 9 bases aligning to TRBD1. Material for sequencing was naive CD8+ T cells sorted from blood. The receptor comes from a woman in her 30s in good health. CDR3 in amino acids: CASSSGTGPYEQYF. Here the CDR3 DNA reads TGTGCCAGCTCATCCGGGACAGGGCCCTACGAGCAGTACTTC.